These T cell receptor beta chains were read from a single sample in a study of blood T cell repertoires in COVID-19. Only in-frame clones appear in the TCRdb table, and some are missing; sequencing was by immunoSEQ multiplex PCR. This sample yields under 150,000 clones, of which around 85% are seen a single time; roughly 1.5% belongs to the top ten. Sequenced material: peripheral blood. These receptors all stem from a man in his forties or fifties with acute or convalescent COVID-19. CDR3s leave out the opening cysteine and the closing phenylalanine or tryptophan. Fields, in order: J gene, D gene, V gene, CDR3 protein. A D gene is named only where the DNA matches it firmly.

TRBJ1-2 TRBD1 TRBV10-3 ASGTGKTGYGYT
TRBJ2-7 TRBD1 TRBV9 ASSVEGTETYEQY
TRBJ2-5 - TRBV19 ASSNQQVVGETQY
TRBJ1-2 - TRBV5-8 ASSLGIRGDYGYT
TRBJ1-6 TRBD1 TRBV19 ASQDRDDSPLH
TRBJ2-5 - TRBV5-8 ASSNTGKETQY
TRBJ2-3 TRBD1 TRBV5-1 ASSSGQAAGADTQY
TRBJ1-5 - TRBV10-2 ASSAGFNQPQH
TRBJ1-1 - TRBV7-9 ASSFSGVGTEAF
TRBJ1-6 - TRBV10-3 AISESGGNSPLH
TRBJ2-5 - TRBV24-1 ATSGTQSVETQY
TRBJ1-2 TRBD1 TRBV4-1 ASSQGPGGSYGYT
TRBJ2-1 TRBD2 TRBV10-3 AISVASGHNEQF
TRBJ1-1 - TRBV11-2 ASRSDSLNTEAF
TRBJ1-1 TRBD1 TRBV30 AWIRTGAPLTEAF
TRBJ2-2 TRBD2 TRBV4-1 ASSQGALAGANTGELF
TRBJ1-5 - TRBV11-2 ASSLDRGQPQH
TRBJ1-6 - TRBV5-8 ASSLRVRANSPLH
TRBJ1-3 - TRBV6-5 ASKQLSGNTIY
TRBJ2-2 - TRBV9 ASSGTQNTGELF
TRBJ1-5 TRBD1 TRBV19 ASSISGQGLQPQH
TRBJ2-1 - TRBV7-8 ASSPFNEQF
TRBJ1-2 - TRBV7-9 AAGQGGYGYT
TRBJ1-2 TRBD1 TRBV19 ASSIPAQGARDYGYT
TRBJ1-5 - TRBV6-5 ASRSELFSNQPQH
TRBJ2-7 - TRBV5-6 ASGQGGSYEQY
TRBJ1-5 TRBD1 TRBV6-6 ASSGYRGSNQPQH
TRBJ2-1 - TRBV12-3/TRBV12-4 ASSFQGYNEQF
TRBJ2-5 TRBD2 TRBV2 ASSEGGLTSGGTQY
TRBJ2-2 TRBD2 TRBV19 ASRPGTSGTGELF
TRBJ2-5 - TRBV30 AWSALRGVQETQY
TRBJ1-1 - TRBV6-5 ASSYGHGTEAF
TRBJ2-1 TRBD2 TRBV28 ASGGVRPYNEQF
TRBJ1-2 - TRBV2 ASSERLMGRRKDYGYT
TRBJ2-3 TRBD2 TRBV10-3 AIRALAGGTDTQY
TRBJ1-1 - TRBV24-1 ATSVPGSTEAF
TRBJ1-5 TRBD1 TRBV19 ASTPGQGSNQPQH
TRBJ1-5 - TRBV6-5 ASSRGSQVQPQH
TRBJ1-5 TRBD1 TRBV7-9 ASSFYRGQPQH
TRBJ2-3 TRBD2 TRBV28 ASRRRSGGARTDTQY
TRBJ2-3 TRBD1 TRBV9 ASSDRTGSGTDTQY
TRBJ1-5 TRBD1 TRBV27 ASSSLWDRGSNQPQH
TRBJ1-3 - TRBV3-1/TRBV3-2 ASSQFRGGSGNTIY
TRBJ1-5 - TRBV6-1 ASSESGQRGGVPQH
TRBJ1-1 - TRBV12-5 ASGTYSENTEAF
TRBJ1-5 TRBD1 TRBV10-3 ASTGTGGQPQH
TRBJ1-5 - TRBV19 ASSIGRRGAGNQPQH
TRBJ1-3 TRBD1 TRBV12-5 ASGLGQGHSGNTIY
TRBJ1-6 - TRBV7-9 ASSPRRGGNSPLH
TRBJ2-1 - TRBV11-2 ASSLRNEQF